The T cell receptor beta chain under discussion was sequenced for a study of blood T cell repertoires in COVID-19. In the study overall: Acute and convalescent COVID-19 samples came from the United States, Italy and Spain.

The study recruited people aged about 18 to 89 years across around 24 US areas. In assigning cohorts, the study relied on participant-reported clinical history. Repertoires were generated with immunoSEQ multiplex PCR, while TCRdb's copy carries only in-frame clones and drops some. The data show 200,000 to 250,000 clones, 88% seen once. The V and J ends lost 7 bases and 2 bases, in that order; junction bases with no gene match: 5. The CDR3 sequence is 15 residues long. Germline-derived CDR1 and CDR2 are LNHDA and SQIVND (reference sequence). The rearrangement links TRBV19 to TRBJ2-6; 7 bases line up with TRBD1. The origin of this receptor is a woman in her twenties or thirties who had recovered from COVID-19. Sequenced sample: PBMCs or T cells enriched from blood (not recorded which). CDR3 nucleotide sequence: TGTGCCAGTACCCCTGACAGGGCTGGGGCCAACGTCCTGACTTTC. Translated, it gives CASTPDRAGANVLTF.